The 23 T cell receptor beta chains below all came from one sample that was sequenced in a study of vaccination and CD4 T cells after COVID-19. Sequencing of cultured CD4+ T cell DNA used the Oncomine TCR Beta short-read assay. TCRdb processed the PCR reads anew with MiXCR; each CDR3 protein has one entry. The data hold around 23,000 distinct CDR3 sequences, with about two fifths observed a single time. Time point noted: late sampling 161 to 241 days after vaccination in three convalescent patients. Documented treatment: 10-day PBMC culture with coronavirus spike peptide pools or control peptides (ViraFEST assay). These TCRs are of unknown antigen specificity. The sequences come from CD4+ T cells from blood, cultured in vitro, collected about 7 months after SARS-CoV-2 vaccination. The receptors were gathered from a human donor who had recovered from COVID-19.

The J gene is TRBJ1-5, the V gene TRBV20-1; no clear D gene. Deletions cut 3 bases from V and 0 bases from J, with 18 bases between. Germline CDR1 DFQATT, CDR2 SNEGSKA (reference sequence). CDR3 length: 17 amino acids. The CDR3 DNA sequence: TGCAGTGCTAGCCGGAAGCGTATTCGGGGTAGCAATCAGCCCCAGCATTTT. This sequence encodes CSASRKRIRGSNQPQHF.

V gene TRBV6-5 combines with J gene TRBJ1-5; D is unclear. CDR1 is MNHEY and CDR2 is SVGAGI in the germline V gene. V lost 2 bases and J 7 bases, leaving 6 bases between the germline ends. CDR3 length equals 12 residues. The CDR3 DNA sequence: TGTGCCAGCAGTTACGGTGAACAGCCCCAGCATTTT. Amino acids: CASSYGEQPQHF.

J is TRBJ2-4 and V is TRBV20-1, with D possibly being TRBD1 (6 bases). The germline V and J ends were trimmed by 3 bases and 3 bases, with 12 bases remaining between them. Germline lookup yields CDR1 DFQATT and CDR2 SNEGSKA (reference sequence). CDR3 length: 14 amino acids. The CDR3 coding sequence is TGCAGTGCTAGTTCAGGGGACGGCAAAAACATTCAGTACTTC. Translating gives CSASSGDGKNIQYF.

This clonotype was seen only a few times. This rearrangement joins TRBV19 to TRBJ1-5; 9 nucleotides align to TRBD1. The germline CDR1 and CDR2 sequences are LNHDA and SQIVND (reference sequence). The CDR3 spans 15 residues. The ends lost 5 bases at V and 2 bases at J; junction bases unmatched: 4. The CDR3 DNA is TGTGCCAGTAGTGTGACAGGGGGGGGCAATCAGCCCCAGCATTTT. Translation: CASSVTGGGNQPQHF. The full variable domain, with the rest looked up from reference TRBV19 and TRBJ1-5, is DGGITQSPKYLFRKEGQNVTLSCEQNLNHDAMYWYRQDPGQGLRLIYYSQIVNDFQKGDIAEGYSVSREKKESFPLTVTSAQKNPTAFYLCASSVTGGGNQPQHFGDGTRLSIL.

As concerns this clonotype: Given the absence of the conserved phenylalanine or tryptophan at the CDR3 end, a read error is likely. The genes are TRBV28 and TRBJ2-5, with 13 bases that match TRBD2. The CDR3 loop spans 17 amino acids. The germline V gene encodes CDR1 MDHEN and CDR2 SYDVKM. The junction had 10 bases not matched to a gene; V was cut back by 4 bases and J by 5 bases. The CDR3 is CASSSPGLAGVGETQYS. CDR3 DNA sequence: TGTGCCAGCAGTTCCCCCGGACTAGCGGGAGTGGGTGAGACCCAGTACTCC.

This clonotype was seen only a few times. This sequence joins TRBV20-1 and TRBJ2-5; D gene ambiguous. V was clipped by 2 bases and J by 2 bases, with 15 bases between them. This CDR3 is 15 amino acids long. Germline loops: CDR1 DFQATT, CDR2 SNEGSKA (reference sequence). CDR3 sequence (DNA): TGCAGTGCTAGAAAGGACCCACCCTCTCAAGAGACCCAGTACTTC. It specifies CSARKDPPSQETQYF.

The rearrangement links TRBV6-2 or TRBV6-3 to TRBJ2-7, with 14 bases fitting TRBD2. CDR3 size: 16 residues. Germline lookup yields CDR1 MNHEY and CDR2 SVGEGT. The J segment lost 6 bases and the V segment lost 5 bases, leaving 9 bases of the junction unmatched. In nucleotides, the CDR3 is TGTGCCAGCAGTCGAGGGACTAGCGGGAGACAGGTCGAGCAGTACTTC. Protein: CASSRGTSGRQVEQYF.

CDR3 sequence: CASSLTGRNTEAFF. In DNA, the CDR3 is TGTGCCAGCAGCTTGACAGGGAGGAACACTGAAGCTTTCTTT. The chain carries TRBV7-3 and TRBJ1-1, with 7 bases matching TRBD1. Germline V CDR1 and CDR2: SGHTA, FQGTGA. This CDR3 has 14 residues. V was clipped by 3 bases and J by 1 base; unmatched bases: 2.

This clonotype was picked up a small number of times. The rearrangement links TRBV20-1 to TRBJ2-7, with 7 bases lining up with TRBD2. This CDR3 is 13 amino acids long. With 3 bases clipped from V and 7 bases from J, the junction kept 9 bases outside the gene matches. CDR1 is DFQATT and CDR2 is SNEGSKA in the germline V gene (reference sequence). The CDR3 reads CSASVGREYEQYF. The CDR3 DNA sequence: TGCAGTGCTAGTGTTGGGAGGGAGTATGAGCAGTACTTC.

This clonotype has a handful of counts. The chain recombines TRBV7-9 with TRBJ1-1; no clear D. V was cut by 1 base and J by 2 bases, with 8 bases left in between. Germline-derived CDR1 and CDR2 are SEHNR and FQNEAQ (reference sequence). The CDR3 is 14 residues long. CDR3 bases: TGTGCCAGCAGCTTAGATACCGATAACACTGAAGCTTTCTTT. This gives the protein CASSLDTDNTEAFF. Together with reference TRBV7-9 and TRBJ1-1, the CDR3 gives the full variable domain: DTGVSQNPRHKITKRGQNVTFRCDPISEHNRLYWYRQTLGQGPEFLTYFQNEAQLEKSRLLSDRFSAERPKGSFSTLEIQRTEQGDSAMYLCASSLDTDNTEAFFGQGTRLTVV.

This clonotype turned up a few times. The chain couples TRBV7-9 to TRBJ1-5; no firm D call. V dropped 5 bases and J dropped 0 bases, with 8 bases sitting between them. This CDR3 is 14 amino acids long. The germline CDR1 and CDR2 sequences are SEHNR and FQNEAQ (reference sequence). The CDR3 DNA reads TGTGCCAGCAGCCCGGGAATTAGCAATCAGCCCCAGCATTTT. Translated, it gives CASSPGISNQPQHF.

V is TRBV28 and J is TRBJ1-6, with D perhaps TRBD1 (5 bases). The CDR3 loop spans 15 amino acids. Germline lookup yields CDR1 MDHEN and CDR2 SYDVKM. Between the trimmed V and J ends, which lost 6 bases and 8 bases, there was a span of 17 bases. In DNA, the CDR3 is TGTGCCAGCAGCCAGATCGGGACGGATTATTCACCCCTCCACTTT. Translated, it gives CASSQIGTDYSPLHF.

CDR3 loop: CASSLRLAGNTDTQYF. The CDR3 DNA reads as TGTGCCAGCAGCTTAAGGTTAGCGGGAAACACAGATACGCAGTATTTT. J is TRBJ2-3 and V is TRBV7-2; 8 positions match TRBD2. Per germline, CDR1 SGHTA and CDR2 FQGNSA. The J segment lost 2 bases and the V segment lost 2 bases, leaving 6 bases of the junction unmatched. The CDR3 loop spans 16 amino acids.

This clonotype was seen a few times. CDR3 loop: CASRQGVSETQYF. The DNA of the CDR3 is TGTGCCAGCAGACAAGGCGTATCTGAGACCCAGTACTTC. The chain combines TRBV6-1 with TRBJ2-5; D not certain. Trimming cost V 6 bases and J 5 bases, with 13 bases left between them. The CDR3 length is 13 residues. The germline CDR1 and CDR2 sequences are MNHNS and SASEGT.

The genes are TRBV5-6 and TRBJ2-7; D remains unclear. The CDR3 runs to 12 residues. Germline assignment: CDR1 SGHDT and CDR2 YYEEEE. Trimming shortened V by 4 bases and J by 5 bases, and 10 bases separated the two germline ends. The CDR3 coding sequence is TGTGCCAGCAGCGTCGAATCTAACGAGCAGTACTTC. It translates to CASSVESNEQYF.

V usage is TRBV20-1 and J usage is TRBJ1-3; possibly TRBD1 for D (5 bases). V was trimmed by 0 bases and J by 2 bases, leaving 8 bases between them. The CDR3 sequence is 14 residues long. Germline V gene lookup returns CDR1 DFQATT and CDR2 SNEGSKA (reference sequence). This chain's CDR3 is CSARDMGAGNTIYF. In DNA form, the CDR3 reads TGCAGTGCTAGAGACATGGGGGCTGGAAACACCATATATTTT.

This clonotype was observed once. The chain is built from TRBV4-2 and TRBJ2-5; 14 nucleotides line up with TRBD2. Trimming at V came to 0 bases and at J to 5 bases, leaving 8 bases not matched to a gene. Germline values: CDR1 LGHNA, CDR2 YNFKEQ. CDR3 length: 18 residues. CDR3: CASSQDVGLAGVGETQYF. DNA of the CDR3: TGTGCCAGCAGCCAAGATGTGGGACTAGCGGGAGTGGGCGAGACCCAGTACTTC.

This clonotype showed up just a few times. The rearrangement uses TRBV28 and TRBJ1-5; no firm D call. V dropped 5 bases and J dropped 5 bases, with 7 bases sitting between them. Germline V gene data show CDR1 as MDHEN and CDR2 as SYDVKM. The CDR3 contains 12 residues. DNA of the CDR3: TGTGCCAGCAGTGCTCCCGATCAGCCCCAGCATTTT. Residues: CASSAPDQPQHF.

This clonotype was detected a few times. The gene calls are TRBV7-2 and TRBJ1-1, with D uncertain. The CDR3 runs to 13 residues. V was shortened by 5 bases and J by 6 bases, with 13 bases between the two germline ends. Germline V gene lookup returns CDR1 SGHTA and CDR2 FQGNSA. CDR3: CASSLPAPAEAFF. CDR3 in DNA: TGTGCCAGCAGCCTACCGGCACCCGCTGAAGCTTTCTTT.

The V call is TRBV7-9, the J call TRBJ2-3; D not resolved. The CDR3 has 13 amino acids. Trimming pared 3 bases from V and 2 bases from J, leaving 6 bases between. From germline, CDR1 is SEHNR and CDR2 FQNEAQ (reference sequence). CDR3 region: CASSFNPTDTQYF. For the CDR3, the DNA is TGTGCCAGCAGCTTCAATCCCACAGATACGCAGTATTTT. Based on the CDR3 plus reference TRBV7-9 and TRBJ2-3, the full variable domain is DTGVSQNPRHKITKRGQNVTFRCDPISEHNRLYWYRQTLGQGPEFLTYFQNEAQLEKSRLLSDRFSAERPKGSFSTLEIQRTEQGDSAMYLCASSFNPTDTQYFGPGTRLTVL.

J is TRBJ2-1 and V is TRBV2, with TRBD2 matching over 8 bases. The CDR3 is made up of 16 amino acids. V was clipped by 7 bases and J by 10 bases; unmatched bases: 18. Germline V gene data show CDR1 as SNHLY and CDR2 as FYNNEI. CDR3 DNA: TGTGCCAGCACCATCTCCATCGCCAAGCGGGAGAAGGAGCAGTTCTTC. The encoded protein is CASTISIAKREKEQFF.

The chain links TRBV7-2 to TRBJ2-3, with TRBD2 as a possible D gene (5 bases). The germline V gene has CDR1 SGHTA and CDR2 FQGNSA. The CDR3 has 14 amino acids. Trimming stripped 2 bases from V and 3 bases from J, with 9 bases between. The CDR3 loop reads CASSLSGKTDTQYF. The CDR3 region has the DNA TGTGCCAGCAGCTTATCGGGAAAGACAGATACGCAGTATTTT. Using reference TRBV7-2 and TRBJ2-3 for the parts outside the CDR3, the full variable domain is GAGVSQSPSNKVTEKGKDVELRCDPISGHTALYWYRQSLGQGLEFLIYFQGNSAPDKSGLPSDRFSAERTGGSVSTLTIQRTQQEDSAVYLCASSLSGKTDTQYFGPGTRLTVL.

This chain uses TRBV7-2 with TRBJ2-7, with D unclear. The CDR3 sequence is 18 residues long. Germline V gives CDR1 SGHTA, CDR2 FQGNSA. The V end was cut by 4 bases, the J end by 2 bases, with 24 bases between. CDR3 coding DNA: TGTGCCAGCAGCTCCGACCCTCTCTTGGATGATGATCCCTACGAGCAGTACTTC. This translates into CASSSDPLLDDDPYEQYF.